The clone carrying this T cell receptor beta chain has only a few counts. What it binds is not known. Germline V gene sequence: CDR1 SNHLY, CDR2 FYNNEI. V was pared by 5 bases and J by 2 bases, with 9 bases between. The CDR3 sequence is 14 residues long. The source of the sample is a study of CD8+ T cells in alopecia areata. Whole-study results and caveats: Lesional scalp, especially alopecia totalis/universalis, showed higher clonality than normal scalp.

Sequencing templates came from extracted RNA that was reverse transcribed into cDNA. The repertoire was sequenced with immunoSEQ multiplex PCR; TCRdb's copy has only in-frame clones and lacks some. The profile covers some 120,000 clones, with around 50% appearing a single time and 4.5% to 5.5% taken by the ten largest. The receptor was isolated from a human donor with alopecia areata. The material sequenced was CD4+ T cells sorted from blood, taken at week 0. The V and J genes are TRBV2 and TRBJ2-2; D unresolved. CDR3 residues: CASSSTLNTGELFF. The DNA of the CDR3 is TGTGCCAGCAGTAGTACCCTTAACACCGGGGAGCTGTTTTTT.